Each of the 24 T cell receptor delta chains below was sequenced from the same sample in a study of gamma-delta T cells after stem cell transplantation. TCRdb reprocessed the RT-PCR reads using CATT. The sample has around 1,300 delta-chain clones; less than 2% are singletons. Sample: gamma-delta T cells. These receptors were taken from a human donor. It is not recorded whose cells these are; they may come from a transplant donor.

As for this clone: A far larger clone is only one base removed, so a read error is likely. Within the sample, other DNA sequences also encode this same CDR3. In DNA, the CDR3 is TGTGCCTGTGACACCGTCGTTAGGGGATCCAGCACCGACAAACTCATCTTT. Amino acid sequence: CACDTVVRGSSTDKLIF. The chain has TRDV2 and TRDJ1, with D tentatively TRDD3 (6 bases). The length of the CDR3 is 17 residues. The germline V gene has CDR1 GEAIGNYY and CDR2 EKD.

Worth noting for this clone: At the DNA level, this CDR3 is encoded by other sequences in the same sample as well. The chain recombines TRDV2 with TRDJ1; TRDD3 matches at 8 bases. Germline-derived CDR1 and CDR2 are GEAIGNYY and EKD. With V trimmed by 3 bases and J by 0 bases, 11 bases remained unmatched. This CDR3 has 17 residues. The CDR3 DNA follows: TGTGCCTGTGACCCAGTGGGGGATCGGGAGGACACCGATAAACTCATCTTT. Protein: CACDPVGDREDTDKLIF.

This clone was seen repeatedly, ten times or more. The chain employs TRDV2 and TRDJ1; TRDD3 agrees at 11 bases. This CDR3 comprises 15 residues. Germline V gene lookup returns CDR1 GEAIGNYY and CDR2 EKD. The J segment lost 2 bases and the V segment lost 3 bases, leaving 4 bases of the junction unmatched. The CDR3 nucleotides read TGTGCCTGTGACCCCGTGGGGGATACGACCGATAAACTCATCTTT. Translation: CACDPVGDTTDKLIF.

Turning to this clone: TCRdb lists the protein of a much larger clone for this DNA, which differs at residue 9, so this is likely a read error; the protein given here is translated from the DNA itself. The chain couples TRDV2 to TRDJ1; 7 nucleotides match TRDD3. The V and J ends lost 3 bases and 0 bases, in that order; junction bases with no gene match: 21. Per the germline V gene, CDR1 is GEAIGNYY and CDR2 is EKD. This CDR3 region has 20 residues. CDR3 protein: CACDAVLGNTQNHHTDKLIF. The CDR3 DNA follows: TGTGCCTGTGACGCCGTACTGGGGAATACGCAAAATCACCACACCGATAAACTCATCTTT.

A word on this clone: This likely stems from a read error, as it lies one base from a far larger clone. This CDR3 is also generated by other DNA sequences in the sample. The rearrangement uses TRDV2 and TRDJ3, with TRDD3 matching over 12 bases. Germline CDR1 is GEAIGNYY and CDR2 is EKD. V lost 4 bases and J lost 0; bases outside the gene matches: 12. The CDR3 length is 21 residues. The CDR3 DNA reads as TGTGCCTGTGAGTCACTGGGGGATACTTCAGGGGGCTCCTGGGACACCCGACAGATGTTTTTC. Translating it yields CACESLGDTSGGSWDTRQMFF.

This clone is categorized as medium-sized. The genes are TRDV1 and TRDJ1, with D possibly being TRDD3 (5 bases). The length of the CDR3 is 18 residues. Germline CDR1 is TSWWSYY and CDR2 is QGS. With 3 bases removed from V and 1 base from J, the gap between germline ends came to 21 bases. The CDR3 spells CALGDFYVRDSATDKLIF. DNA for the CDR3: TGTGCTCTTGGGGATTTCTACGTTAGGGATTCAGCCACCGATAAACTCATCTTT.

Concerning this clone: Given a far larger clone just one base away, this is likely a sequencing read error. The chain carries TRDV2 and TRDJ1; 9 bases agree with TRDD3. In germline, CDR1 is GEAIGNYY, CDR2 EKD. The CDR3 extends over 20 amino acids. The CDR3 nucleotides read TGTGCCTGTGGCACCCTAATCCGTACTGGGGGACACCCGTACACCGATAAACTCATCTTT. It yields the protein CACGTLIRTGGHPYTDKLIF.

Turning to this clone: The likely explanation is a read error, given a far larger clone one base away. The identical CDR3 is also encoded by other nucleotide sequences in the sample. J is TRDJ1 and V is TRDV2, with TRDD3 matching 7 bases. The CDR3 is made up of 19 amino acids. Per the germline V gene, CDR1 is GEAIGNYY and CDR2 is EKD. The CDR3 is CACDTVLGTPGVYTDKLIF. In DNA form, the CDR3 reads TGTGCCTGTGACACCGTACTGGGGACCCCGGGGGTGTACACCGATAAGCTCATCTTT.

This clone was observed a handful of times. It is likely a read error: a sequence one base away is far more abundant. The identical CDR3 is also encoded by other nucleotide sequences in the sample. The chain couples TRDV2 to TRDJ1; 8 bases map to TRDD3. CDR1 is GEAIGNYY and CDR2 is EKD in the germline V gene. Trimming at V came to 3 bases and at J to 2 bases, leaving 16 bases not matched to a gene. The CDR3 spans 18 residues. In DNA, the CDR3 is TGTGCCTGTGACGAAGCTACTGGGGGGTCCGTGAGGACCGATAAACTCATCTTT. Protein: CACDEATGGSVRTDKLIF.

This clone was picked up a small number of times. A far larger clone is a single base away, which makes a read error likely. This sequence joins TRDV1 and TRDJ2; 11 bases align to TRDD3. CDR1 and CDR2 (germline): TSWWSYY, QGS. The CDR3 loop spans 21 amino acids. CDR3 protein: CALGGKLLAGGYKRKAARLFF. DNA of the CDR3: TGTGCTCTTGGGGGAAAGCTACTTGCTGGGGGATACAAGCGGAAGGCAGCACGACTCTTCTTT.

As to this clone: The TCRdb protein comes from a much larger clone and disagrees with this DNA's translation at residue 3, likely due to a read error; the protein given here is derived from the DNA. J is TRDJ1 and V is TRDV2; tentative D call: TRDD3 (6 bases). Germline assignment: CDR1 GEAIGNYY and CDR2 EKD. CDR3 size: 18 residues. The CDR3 sequence: CAWDTVPLGPPATDKLIF. In nucleotides, the CDR3 is TGTGCCTGGGACACCGTCCCACTGGGTCCCCCGGCCACCGATAAACTCATCTTT.

On this clone itself: For this DNA, TCRdb reports the protein of a much larger clone, which diverges at residue 4, most likely from a read error; the protein presented here is translated directly from the DNA. This chain connects TRDV2 to TRDJ1, with TRDD3 matching 13 bases. Unmatched junction bases numbered 5, after V lost 5 bases and J lost 3 bases. The CDR3 has 15 residues. CDR1 GEAIGNYY and CDR2 EKD come from the germline V gene. The CDR3 protein is CACGLLGDTADKLIF. CDR3 nucleotide sequence: TGTGCCTGTGGTTTACTGGGGGATACGGCCGATAAACTCATCTTT.

As for this clone: This likely reflects a read error, since a far larger clone is one base away. This chain joins TRDV1 and TRDJ2, with D perhaps matching TRDD2 (6 bases). Between the trimmed V and J ends, which lost 2 bases and 1 base, there was a span of 38 bases. The CDR3 sequence is 25 residues long. Per the germline V gene, CDR1 is TSWWSYY and CDR2 is QGS. The CDR3 nucleotides are TGTGCTCTTGGGGAAAATCCTACTAAGACTGTCCTAATTCTAGGATGCCGCCTTTTGACAGCACAACTCTTCTTT. This translates into CALGENPTKTVLILGCRLLTAQLFF.

As regards this clone: TCRdb's protein, taken from a much larger clone, differs from this DNA's translation at residue 3, likely owing to a read error; the protein displayed comes from the DNA. V gene TRDV2 combines with J gene TRDJ1; 13 nucleotides line up with TRDD3. Germline V gene sequence: CDR1 GEAIGNYY, CDR2 EKD. This CDR3 contains 19 residues. CDR3 sequence (DNA): TGTGCCTTTGACACCTTACTGGGGGATACGCCTACGGGCACCGATAAACTCATCTTT. Its translation is CAFDTLLGDTPTGTDKLIF.

The sample holds a few counts of this clone. A far larger clone is off by one base, so a read error is likely. CDR3: CACDPLRTYPNFTDQLIF. The CDR3 DNA reads TGTGCCTGTGACCCCTTGAGGACCTATCCAAACTTTACCGATCAACTCATCTTT. The chain uses TRDV2 and TRDJ1; no clear D gene. Germline V gene sequence: CDR1 GEAIGNYY, CDR2 EKD. This CDR3 spans 18 amino acids.

As for this clone: A far larger clone is one base from this, pointing to a likely read error. This chain links TRDV2 with TRDJ1; 11 bases agree with TRDD3. The CDR3 runs to 18 residues. The V segment lost 0 bases and the J segment 0 bases; nucleotides outside the gene matches: 8. CDR1 is GEAIGNYY, CDR2 EKD, per germline. The CDR3 nucleotides read TGTGCCTGTGACACCGTGTCTGGGGGATACCCGTACACCGATAAACTCATCTTT. The encoded protein is CACDTVSGGYPYTDKLIF.

To note about this clone: One base separates it from a far larger clone, so it is likely a read error. Different DNA sequences within this sample yield the same CDR3. This chain joins TRDV3 and TRDJ1, with TRDD3 matching 9 bases. Germline assignment: CDR1 TVYSNPD and CDR2 GDNSRS (reference sequence). The CDR3 spans 15 residues. In DNA, the CDR3 is TGTGCCTTTAGTCCTACTGGGGGACTTACCGATAAGCTCATCTTT. This codes for CAFSPTGGLTDKLIF.

This clone was detected only a few times. A much more abundant neighbour one base away suggests this may be a read error. The chain carries TRDV2 and TRDJ1, with D tentatively TRDD2 (8 bases). Germline CDR1 reads GEAIGNYY; CDR2 reads EKD. This CDR3 contains 26 residues. V lost 3 bases, J lost 1 base, and 47 bases lay in between. The chain's CDR3 is CACDHTLPTFGANPGDKGLGTDKLIF. Written as DNA, the CDR3 is TGTGCCTGTGACCACACTCTTCCTACTTTCGGGGCAAATCCTGGGGATAAAGGCCTTGGCACCGATAAACTCATCTTT.

This clone ranks as medium-sized. This chain uses TRDV2 with TRDJ1; 11 nucleotides line up with TRDD3. Germline V lookup: CDR1 GEAIGNYY, CDR2 EKD. The CDR3 length is 19 residues. V lost 0 bases to trimming and J lost 1 base; unmatched junction nucleotides: 12. Written as DNA, the CDR3 is TGTGCCTGTGACACCGTTCTGGGGGATACAACCCTTTCCACCGATAAACTCATCTTT. Translating gives CACDTVLGDTTLSTDKLIF.

With respect to this clone: A far larger clone lies a single base away; this is likely a read error. This sample includes further DNA sequences coding for the same CDR3. This rearrangement joins TRDV2 to TRDJ1, with D perhaps matching TRDD3 (6 bases). Deletions cut 1 base from V and 1 base from J, with 18 bases between. The germline V gene has CDR1 GEAIGNYY and CDR2 EKD. CDR3 length equals 17 residues. For the CDR3, the DNA is TGTGCCTGTGACACTGTCGTTAGGGGATCCAGCACCGATAAACTCATCTTT. It is translated as CACDTVVRGSSTDKLIF.

This clone is medium-sized. A far larger clone is one nucleotide away, so this likely arose from a read error. The CDR3 is CACDTVSLGDREDTDKPIF. The CDR3 DNA sequence: TGTGCCTGTGACACCGTTAGCCTGGGGGATCGGGAGGACACCGATAAACCCATCTTT. The chain combines TRDV2 with TRDJ1; 9 bases map to TRDD3. The V gene's germline CDR1 is GEAIGNYY and CDR2 EKD. CDR3 size: 19 residues.

On this clone itself: This DNA's translation differs at residue 3 from TCRdb's protein, which comes from a much larger clone; a read error is likely, and the protein shown is translated from the DNA. The chain uses TRDV2 and TRDJ1, with 12 bases identical to TRDD3. The CDR3 contains 20 residues. Germline values: CDR1 GEAIGNYY, CDR2 EKD. As DNA, the CDR3 is TGTGCCCGTGACCCCCTGGGTGGACTGGGGGATACTCTGTACACCGATAAACTCATCTTT. Translation: CARDPLGGLGDTLYTDKLIF.

Turning to this clone: Given a far larger clone just one base away, this is likely a sequencing read error. In the same sample, other DNA sequences code for this CDR3. V is TRDV2 and J is TRDJ1, with 12 bases aligning to TRDD3. This CDR3 is 16 amino acids long. Losses at the gene ends were 7 bases for V and 1 base for J; bases not matched to a gene: 9. Germline values: CDR1 GEAIGNYY, CDR2 EKD. The CDR3 DNA follows: TGTGCCTGCGACGTACTGGGGGATACAGCCACCGATAAACTCATCTTT. It specifies CACDVLGDTATDKLIF.

This clone ranks as medium-sized. A far bigger clonotype differs at one base, so this is likely a read error. The rearrangement links TRDV2 to TRDJ1, with 11 bases fitting TRDD3. After removal of 3 bases from V and 1 base from J, the junction contained 9 bases not matched to a gene. Germline-derived CDR1 and CDR2 are GEAIGNYY and EKD. The CDR3 loop spans 17 amino acids. The CDR3 DNA sequence: TGTGCCTGTGACCCCGTGGGGGATACGACCCGCACCGATAAACTCATCTTT. Amino acids: CACDPVGDTTRTDKLIF.